This record covers a single T cell receptor beta chain. Its antigen is not identified. These data come from a study of human T cells and chemical hapten exposure. Notes on the study in general: Expanded TCRs grouped into significantly more large CDR3 similarity clusters than controls produced. Higher patch test scores went with higher counts of PT1 expanded TCRs.

Time point denoted: patch test 3, about 24 weeks after DPC sensitization. Sample treatment: therapeutic diphenylcyclopropenone sensitization with weekly scalp DPC. In TCRdb, the RACE reads were re-called with MiXCR into one record per CDR3 protein. Among about 64,000 distinct CDR3 sequences listed, approximately 10% were seen once. The CDR3 is made up of 17 amino acids. V gave up 0 bases and J gave up 3 bases, with 16 bases separating them. In germline, CDR1 is LGHDT, CDR2 YNNKEL (reference sequence). The starting material was whole blood, obtained in connection with sensitization to the hapten diphenylcyclopropenone (DPC). The source of this sequence is a young woman with alopecia areata. Some clones in this sample may be carry-over from other donors' samples. The rearrangement links TRBV3-1 to TRBJ2-3; tentatively, D is TRBD1 or TRBD2 (5 bases each). The CDR3 DNA reads as TGTGCCAGCAGCCAAGATTCGGGGACCCGCCGTACAGATACGCAGTATTTT. It specifies CASSQDSGTRRTDTQYF.